This paragraph reports one T cell receptor beta chain. This sample stems from a study of shared clonotypes between healthy human individuals. Measured with immunoSEQ multiplex PCR; TCRdb has only the in-frame clones, and not every one. Here the sample spans some 2,500,000 clones, about 90% being singletons. The sequence was obtained from a man younger than 35 in good health. Some clones in this sample may be carry-over from other donors' samples. Sequencing was carried out using naive CD4+ T cells from PBMCs. Described subset: CD45RA+ positively selected.

The CDR3 DNA reads as TGTGCCAGCACCCCCGGGGGGACCCGGGACGGAAACACCATATATTTT. Its protein is CASTPGGTRDGNTIYF. The V and J genes are TRBV5-4 and TRBJ1-3, with D maybe TRBD1 (5 bases). The CDR3 contains 16 residues. Germline values: CDR1 SGHNT, CDR2 YYREEE (reference sequence). V lost 6 bases to trimming and J lost 4 bases, with 20 bases between them. Variable domain in full (rest from reference TRBV5-4 and TRBJ1-3): ETGVTQSPTHLIKTRGQQVTLRCSSQSGHNTVSWYQQALGQGPQFIFQYYREEENGRGNFPPRFSGLQFPNYSSELNVNALELDDSALYLCASTPGGTRDGNTIYFGEGSWLTVV.